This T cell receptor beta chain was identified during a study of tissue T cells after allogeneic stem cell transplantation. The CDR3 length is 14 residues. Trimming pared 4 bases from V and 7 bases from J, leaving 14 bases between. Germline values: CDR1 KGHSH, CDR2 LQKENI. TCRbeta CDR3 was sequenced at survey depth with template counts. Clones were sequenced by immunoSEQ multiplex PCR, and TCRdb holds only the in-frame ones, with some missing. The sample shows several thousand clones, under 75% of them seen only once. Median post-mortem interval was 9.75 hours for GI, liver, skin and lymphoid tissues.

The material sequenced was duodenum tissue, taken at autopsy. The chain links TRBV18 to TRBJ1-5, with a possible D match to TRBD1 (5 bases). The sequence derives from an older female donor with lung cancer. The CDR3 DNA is TGTGCCAGCTCACTCTCCGGGGCGGGACAGCCCCAGCATTTT. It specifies CASSLSGAGQPQHF.